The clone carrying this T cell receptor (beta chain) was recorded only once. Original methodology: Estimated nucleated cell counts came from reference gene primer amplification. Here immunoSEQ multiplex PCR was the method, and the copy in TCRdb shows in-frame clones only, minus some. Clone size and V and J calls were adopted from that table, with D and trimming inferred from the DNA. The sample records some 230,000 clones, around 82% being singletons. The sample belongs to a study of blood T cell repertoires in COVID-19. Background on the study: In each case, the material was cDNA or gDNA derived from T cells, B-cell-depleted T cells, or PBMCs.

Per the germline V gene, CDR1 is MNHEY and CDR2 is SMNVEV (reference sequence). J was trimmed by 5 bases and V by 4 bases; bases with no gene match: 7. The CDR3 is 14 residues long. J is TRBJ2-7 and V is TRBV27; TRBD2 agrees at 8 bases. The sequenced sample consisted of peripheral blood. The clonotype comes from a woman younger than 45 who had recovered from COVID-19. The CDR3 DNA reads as TGTGCCAGCAGTTCGCGGGGGGCGGACAACGAGCAGTACTTC. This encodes CASSSRGADNEQYF.